These 30 T cell receptor beta chains were sequenced from one sample in a study of T cells after somatic rescue of genetic block. Assay used: immunoSEQ multiplex PCR; TCRdb lists only in-frame clones, some missing. The sample records over 55,000 clones, about 90% being singletons. Sequencing was carried out using peripheral blood mononuclear cells (PBMCs). The receptors stem from a man in his forties.

V is TRBV19 and J is TRBJ2-1; D perhaps matches TRBD2 (6 bases). Looked up from germline, CDR1 is LNHDA and CDR2 is SQIVND (reference sequence). The CDR3 has 15 amino acids. Trimming left V 5 bases short and J 1 base short, with 12 bases between. CDR3 coding DNA: TGTGCCAGTAGTTATGGGACTGGATCCTACAATGAGCAGTTCTTC. The encoded protein is CASSYGTGSYNEQFF.

The chain links TRBV11-2 to TRBJ2-1, with unresolved D. This CDR3 comprises 12 residues. The V and J ends lost 11 bases and 4 bases respectively, with 12 bases between them. Germline CDR1 reads SGHAT; CDR2 reads FQNNGV. CDR3 amino acids: CAASSGYNEQFF. In DNA form, the CDR3 reads TGTGCCGCGTCGAGTGGATACAATGAGCAGTTCTTC.

The table lists this clone with a count of one. J is TRBJ1-1 and V is TRBV6-1, with unresolved D. Germline V gene lookup returns CDR1 MNHNS and CDR2 SASEGT. The CDR3 is made up of 15 amino acids. V dropped 3 bases and J dropped 3 bases, with 14 bases sitting between them. CDR3 sequence reads: CASSDYRVVHTEAFF. The CDR3 nucleotides read TGTGCCAGCAGTGACTACCGGGTTGTCCACACTGAAGCTTTCTTT.

The rearrangement joins TRBV18 to TRBJ2-5; D gene uncertain. With 4 bases removed from V and 5 bases from J, the gap between germline ends came to 11 bases. The CDR3 contains 13 residues. Germline lookup yields CDR1 KGHSH and CDR2 LQKENI. The CDR3 nucleotides read TGTGCCAGCTCACAAACGGCACTCGAGACCCAGTACTTC. Amino acids: CASSQTALETQYF. Full variable domain (remainder filled in from reference TRBV18 and TRBJ2-5): NAGVMQNPRHLVRRRGQEARLRCSPMKGHSHVYWYRQLPEEGLKFMVYLQKENIIDESGMPKERFSAEFPKEGPSILRIQQVVRGDSAAYFCASSQTALETQYFGPGTRLLVL.

V is TRBV21-1 and J is TRBJ2-7; the listed D gene, TRBD2, was not tested against the DNA. TRBV21-1 is a listed pseudogene. This CDR3 spans 14 amino acids. CDR3: CASSKGRLIHEQYF. For the CDR3, the DNA is TGTGCCAGCAGCAAAGGGCGGTTGATCCACGAGCAGTACTTC.

A few counts support this clone. This rearrangement joins TRBV4-3 to TRBJ2-6; unclear D gene. This CDR3 spans 16 amino acids. Trimming left V 1 base short and J 0 bases short, with 7 bases between. Looked up from germline, CDR1 is LGHNA and CDR2 is YSLEER. DNA for the CDR3: TGCGCCAGCAGCCAAGCGGAAGTCTCTGGGGCCAACGTCCTGACTTTC. Its translation: CASSQAEVSGANVLTF.

V gene TRBV5-4 combines with J gene TRBJ2-3, with 15 bases that match TRBD2. The CDR3 loop spans 17 amino acids. The J segment lost 5 bases and the V segment lost 4 bases, leaving 8 bases of the junction unmatched. Germline V gives CDR1 SGHNT, CDR2 YYREEE (reference sequence). The DNA for the CDR3 is TGTGCCAGCAGCAGGGGGACTAGCGGGGGGTATATAGATACGCAGTATTTT. Protein sequence: CASSRGTSGGYIDTQYF.

The gene calls are TRBV4-1 and TRBJ2-7; maybe TRBD2 (5 bases). Germline CDR1 reads MGHRA; CDR2 reads YSYEKL. The ends were cut back, 1 base at V and 0 bases at J, with 10 bases in the middle. This CDR3 comprises 15 residues. The CDR3 nucleotides are TGCGCCAGCAGCCAAGGGCCGGGGAGCTCCTACGAGCAGTACTTC. It is translated as CASSQGPGSSYEQYF.

The chain recombines TRBV19 with TRBJ2-1, with no clear D. The CDR3 extends over 13 amino acids. Per the germline V gene, CDR1 is LNHDA and CDR2 is SQIVND (reference sequence). The V gene lost 1 base and the J gene lost 14 bases, with 15 bases spanning the gap. The CDR3 loop reads CASSIAGSPKEFF. CDR3 DNA: TGTGCCAGTAGTATAGCCGGCAGCCCCAAGGAGTTCTTC.

The chain employs TRBV7-9 and TRBJ2-5; the D gene is possibly TRBD2 (7 bases). Germline V gene data show CDR1 as SEHNR and CDR2 as FQNEAQ (reference sequence). CDR3 length: 15 residues. V shed 6 bases and J shed 3 bases, with 17 bases lying between them. The CDR3 sequence: CASRSSRGAEETQYF. The CDR3 coding sequence is TGTGCCAGCAGGTCCTCCCGGGGGGCGGAAGAGACCCAGTACTTC.

This sequence joins TRBV5-6 and TRBJ2-7; tentatively, D is TRBD1 (6 bases). CDR1 and CDR2 (germline): SGHDT, YYEEEE. V was trimmed by 7 bases and J by 6 bases, leaving 14 bases between them. This CDR3 spans 12 amino acids. In DNA, the CDR3 is TGTGCCAGCGGCCGTCAACAGGGCGAGCAGTACTTC. Residues: CASGRQQGEQYF.

The J gene is TRBJ2-2, the V gene TRBV5-6; 8 bases map to TRBD2. The CDR3 is 18 residues long. J gave up 0 bases and V 4 bases, and 11 bases lay outside the gene matches. The germline gives CDR1 SGHDT, CDR2 YYEEEE. The CDR3 sequence is CASSKEPGLGANTGELFF. The DNA for the CDR3 is TGTGCCAGCAGCAAGGAACCGGGACTAGGCGCGAACACCGGGGAGCTGTTTTTT.

The CDR3 is CASSPQDARVAGELFF. CDR3 coding DNA: TGTGCCAGCAGCCCGCAGGATGCGCGGGTAGCCGGGGAGCTGTTTTTT. This rearrangement joins TRBV11-2 to TRBJ2-2, with D tentatively TRBD2 (5 bases). In germline, CDR1 is SGHAT, CDR2 FQNNGV. The V end lost 5 bases, the J end lost 6 bases, and 19 bases lay between the germline ends. The CDR3 contains 16 residues.

J is TRBJ2-7 and V is TRBV14, with D tentatively TRBD1 (6 bases). This CDR3 region has 13 residues. The V end lost 2 bases, the J end lost 2 bases, and 7 bases lay between the germline ends. Germline lookup yields CDR1 SGHDN and CDR2 FVKESK. In DNA, the CDR3 is TGTGCCAGCAGCCAAAACAGGGCCTACGAGCAGTACTTC. Residues: CASSQNRAYEQYF.

CDR3 DNA: TGCGCCAGCAGTGAGTCTTTAGGCAGGGGAGGGCAAGAGACCCAGTACTTC. Translating it yields CASSESLGRGGQETQYF. The chain is built from TRBV10-1 and TRBJ2-5; possible D gene TRBD2, 7 bases. The ends were cut back, 0 bases at V and 2 bases at J, with 16 bases in the middle. The CDR3 covers 17 residues. The germline CDR1 and CDR2 sequences are WNHNN and SYGVQD (reference sequence).

The gene calls are TRBV27 and TRBJ2-1, with D possibly being TRBD1 (6 bases). CDR3 length equals 16 residues. Germline V lookup: CDR1 MNHEY, CDR2 SMNVEV (reference sequence). V was clipped by 6 bases and J by 4 bases, with 19 bases between them. CDR3 amino acids: CASSAIRDNLYNEQFF. The DNA of the CDR3 is TGTGCCAGCAGCGCCATCCGGGACAACTTGTACAATGAGCAGTTCTTC.

This chain connects TRBV7-2 to TRBJ1-2; no reliable D call. V dropped 1 base and J dropped 4 bases, with 10 bases sitting between them. The CDR3 extends over 14 amino acids. Germline lookup yields CDR1 SGHTA and CDR2 FQGNSA. The CDR3 is CASSLGMRGYGYTF. CDR3 coding DNA: TGTGCCAGCAGCTTAGGGATGCGAGGCTATGGCTACACCTTC.

The chain combines TRBV6-1 with TRBJ1-5, with D maybe TRBD1 (5 bases). CDR3 length: 15 amino acids. Germline CDR1 is MNHNS and CDR2 is SASEGT. Trimming removed 1 base at V and 7 bases at J, with 14 bases between. For the CDR3, the DNA is TGTGCCAGCAGTGAAGTCGGGGCGGGGCGCCAGCCCCAGCATTTT. This translates into CASSEVGAGRQPQHF.

This chain uses TRBV7-3 with TRBJ2-1, with D perhaps given as TRBD1 or TRBD2 (5 bases each). V was clipped by 4 bases and J by 7 bases, with 17 bases between them. CDR1 and CDR2 (germline): SGHTA, FQGTGA. The CDR3 totals 15 residues. The chain's CDR3 is CASSSPQGVRNEQFF. CDR3 in DNA: TGTGCCAGCAGCTCACCCCAGGGAGTACGGAATGAGCAGTTCTTC.

V usage is TRBV13 and J usage is TRBJ2-2; D tentatively fits TRBD1 or TRBD2 (5 bases each). Trimming shortened V by 5 bases and J by 5 bases, and 15 bases separated the two germline ends. Germline V lookup: CDR1 PRHDT, CDR2 FYEKMQ (reference sequence). This CDR3 is 15 amino acids long. The CDR3 reads CASSHNREGTGELFF. CDR3 bases: TGTGCCAGCAGCCATAACCGCGAGGGGACCGGGGAGCTGTTTTTT.

The rearrangement links TRBV27 to TRBJ1-6, with D possibly matching TRBD1 (6 bases). Per the germline V gene, CDR1 is MNHEY and CDR2 is SMNVEV (reference sequence). Deletions cut 4 bases from V and 11 bases from J, with 24 bases between. The CDR3 sequence is 17 residues long. CDR3: CASSSFSQGPLGAPLHF. The DNA for the CDR3 is TGTGCCAGCAGTTCCTTCTCACAGGGACCATTGGGGGCACCCCTCCACTTT.

This chain joins TRBV28 and TRBJ2-7; TRBD1 matches 8 bases. The length of the CDR3 is 15 residues. Trimming cost V 6 bases and J 3 bases; bases outside gene matches: 10. Germline V lookup: CDR1 MDHEN, CDR2 SYDVKM. The CDR3 region is CASRGTRDRLYEQYF. CDR3 bases: TGTGCCAGCAGAGGGACGCGGGACAGGCTCTACGAGCAGTACTTC.

This chain uses TRBV5-4 with TRBJ2-3; 8 bases map to TRBD1. The ends lost 0 bases at V and 3 bases at J; junction bases unmatched: 3. The length of the CDR3 is 15 residues. The V gene's germline CDR1 is SGHNT and CDR2 YYREEE (reference sequence). Here the CDR3 DNA reads TGTGCCAGCAGCTTGGACAGGGGGGTGACAGATACGCAGTATTTT. This translates into CASSLDRGVTDTQYF.

The gene calls are TRBV18 and TRBJ2-4; TRBD2 aligns across 7 bases. Trimming took 1 base from V and 7 from J; bases not matched to a gene: 7. The CDR3 contains 15 residues. Germline values: CDR1 KGHSH, CDR2 LQKENI. The DNA of the CDR3 is TGTGCCAGCTCACCACGGACTAGAAGCTTGAACATTCAGTACTTC. Its protein product is CASSPRTRSLNIQYF.

The CDR3 sequence is CASSSGTGYTQYF. The CDR3 DNA reads TGTGCCAGCAGCTCCGGGACAGGGTATACGCAGTATTTT. The chain uses TRBV5-6 and TRBJ2-3; 9 bases map to TRBD1. CDR1 and CDR2 from the germline V gene are SGHDT and YYEEEE. The length of the CDR3 is 13 residues. Unmatched junction bases numbered 3, after V lost 3 bases and J lost 7 bases.

V usage is TRBV6-6 and J usage is TRBJ2-7; the match to TRBD1 covers 9 bases. J gave up 1 base and V 4 bases, and 5 bases lay outside the gene matches. CDR1 and CDR2 (germline): MNHNY, SVGAGI (reference sequence). The CDR3 is made up of 15 amino acids. CDR3 in amino acids: CASSSTGTGSYEQYF. CDR3 DNA sequence: TGTGCCAGCAGTTCAACCGGGACAGGGTCCTACGAGCAGTACTTC.

This chain uses TRBV28 with TRBJ2-7; 12 positions match TRBD1. CDR1 and CDR2 from the germline V gene are MDHEN and SYDVKM. The junction had 4 bases not matched to a gene; V was cut back by 5 bases and J by 2 bases. The CDR3 spans 15 residues. The CDR3 sequence: CASSTGQGAPYEQYF. In DNA, the CDR3 is TGTGCCAGCAGTACGGGACAGGGGGCCCCCTACGAGCAGTACTTC.

This rearrangement joins TRBV2 to TRBJ1-6; TRBD1 might be the D (5 bases). This CDR3 contains 13 residues. From germline, CDR1 is SNHLY and CDR2 FYNNEI. V lost 8 bases to trimming and J lost 10 bases, with 15 bases between them. The CDR3 region has the DNA TGTGCCAGCTTGGACCGGGGACGATCACCCCTCCACTTT. As protein: CASLDRGRSPLHF.

About this clone: Sequence at one end of the junction differs from germline and may be a read error. This chain connects TRBV7-7 to TRBJ2-2; tentatively, D is TRBD2 (5 bases). CDR3 length equals 15 residues. The germline gives CDR1 SSHAT, CDR2 FNYEAQ (reference sequence). CDR3 sequence: CASSPRGTSTGELFF. In DNA, the CDR3 is TGTGCTAGCAGCCCCCGGGGAACTAGCACCGGGGAGCTGTTTTTT.

V gene TRBV4-1 combines with J gene TRBJ2-5; no definite D call. The germline V gene has CDR1 MGHRA and CDR2 YSYEKL. Trimming shortened V by 1 base and J by 5 bases, and 14 bases separated the two germline ends. CDR3 length: 15 amino acids. DNA of the CDR3: TGCGCCAGCAGCCAAGGTCCCAGCCGCCGGGAGACCCAGTACTTC. As protein: CASSQGPSRRETQYF.